A single sample is the source of the 7 T cell receptor beta chains below, sequenced in a study of cytomegalovirus exposure and HLA in healthy donors. PCR primers comprised 60 Vbeta and 13 Jbeta primers. Some clones are missing from TCRdb's copy, which holds only in-frame ones; the method was immunoSEQ multiplex PCR. The table records 220,000 or so clones, around four fifths of them present only once. Material for sequencing was PBMCs. The receptors were gathered from a man aged 50-59 years in good health and CMV-seronegative.

The J gene is TRBJ1-3, the V gene TRBV5-6; 7 bases match TRBD1. The CDR3 runs to 16 residues. The germline V gene has CDR1 SGHDT and CDR2 YYEEEE. J gave up 4 bases and V 4 bases, and 11 bases lay outside the gene matches. CDR3: CASSGDRVVAGNTIYF. The CDR3 region has the DNA TGTGCCAGCAGCGGCGACAGGGTAGTAGCAGGAAACACCATATATTTT.

V is TRBV19 and J is TRBJ1-2; D unresolved. Germline CDR1 and CDR2: LNHDA and SQIVND (reference sequence). Trimming removed 3 bases from V and 4 bases from J, with 9 bases in between. The CDR3 runs to 13 residues. In DNA, the CDR3 is TGTGCCAGTAGTATTGGAGACTTCTATGGCTACACCTTC. Its protein product is CASSIGDFYGYTF.

This sequence joins TRBV9 and TRBJ2-3, with D possibly being TRBD1 (5 bases). The germline V and J ends were trimmed by 1 base and 7 bases, with 7 bases remaining between them. The CDR3 runs 12 residues. Germline values: CDR1 SGDLS, CDR2 YYNGEE. In nucleotides, the CDR3 is TGTGCCAGCAGCGTACAGGGTCATACGCAGTATTTT. The encoded protein is CASSVQGHTQYF.

This clone showed up just a few times. This sequence joins TRBV9 and TRBJ2-1; 8 bases agree with TRBD2. The CDR3 length is 15 residues. Germline V lookup: CDR1 SGDLS, CDR2 YYNGEE. Trimming removed 0 bases from V and 6 bases from J; junction bases left unmatched: 5. CDR3 DNA: TGTGCCAGCAGCGTAGCCCCGACTAGCGTCAATGAGCAGTTCTTC. This translates into CASSVAPTSVNEQFF.

V gene TRBV7-2 combines with J gene TRBJ2-7, with 8 nucleotides matching TRBD2. This CDR3 contains 16 residues. V dropped 5 bases and J dropped 2; count of bases not matched to a gene: 11. Per germline, CDR1 SGHTA and CDR2 FQGNSA. The CDR3 here is CASSPGGVAGTYEQYF. As DNA, the CDR3 is TGTGCCAGCAGCCCTGGAGGGGTAGCGGGAACCTACGAGCAGTACTTC. Filled out from reference TRBV7-2 and TRBJ2-7, the complete variable domain reads GAGVSQSPSNKVTEKGKDVELRCDPISGHTALYWYRQSLGQGLEFLIYFQGNSAPDKSGLPSDRFSAERTGGSVSTLTIQRTQQEDSAVYLCASSPGGVAGTYEQYFGPGTRLTVT.

This rearrangement joins TRBV9 to TRBJ1-5, with a weak D call TRBD1 (5 bases). V was trimmed by 0 bases and J by 0 bases, leaving 10 bases between them. The CDR3 covers 16 residues. From germline, CDR1 is SGDLS and CDR2 YYNGEE. This CDR3 reads CASSVGDSPSNQPQHF. The CDR3 nucleotides are TGTGCCAGCAGCGTAGGGGACTCACCTAGCAATCAGCCCCAGCATTTT.

The rearrangement uses TRBV30 and TRBJ2-4; 7 bases agree with TRBD2. From germline, CDR1 is GTSNPN and CDR2 SVGIG (reference sequence). J gave up 4 bases and V 1 base, and 4 bases lay outside the gene matches. This CDR3 is 14 amino acids long. For the CDR3, the DNA is TGTGCCTGGAGTGAAAGCGGGGTGAAAAACATTCAGTACTTC. Translation gives CAWSESGVKNIQYF.